This T cell receptor (beta chain) derives from a study of human T cells and chemical hapten exposure. Study context: The study lasted about 24 weeks, and patients were dosed weekly with diphenylcyclopropenone on the scalp throughout. Diagnoses of alopecia areata, totalis or universalis occurred in mostly female patients.

Time point defined: patch test 2, 6 weeks after DPC sensitization. Documented treatment: therapeutic diphenylcyclopropenone sensitization with weekly scalp DPC. Whole-study findings and limits: Relative to control repertoires, expanded TCRs gave rise to significantly more large CDR3 similarity clusters. Patch test scores rose with PT1 expanded TCR counts, a positive correlation.

TCRdb independently ran MiXCR on the RACE reads; one entry per CDR3 protein. Of about 54,000 distinct CDR3 sequences in the sample, 9.9% were seen once. This clonotype was seen many times. Its antigen remains unidentified. The CDR3 totals 15 residues. Trimming removed 1 base at V and 3 bases at J, with 13 bases between. The germline CDR1 and CDR2 sequences are SGHAT and FQNNGV. Sequencing was performed on whole blood, taken in connection with sensitization to the hapten diphenylcyclopropenone (DPC). J is TRBJ2-7 and V is TRBV11-2, with TRBD2 as a possible D gene (5 bases). The TCR was taken from a woman between 50 and 59 years old with alopecia areata. Some clones in this sample may be carry-over from other donors' samples. The CDR3 DNA reads TGTGCCAGCAGCTTAGTGCCGGGGAGTGGCTACGAGCAGTACTTC. Translating gives CASSLVPGSGYEQYF.